This entry lists 24 T cell receptor beta chains sequenced from one sample in a study of T cell responses to AZD1222 COVID-19 vaccine. The data were produced by immunoSEQ multiplex PCR, yet TCRdb's version contains in-frame clones alone and is incomplete. Counted here are approximately 170,000 clones, around 87% occurring once; the ten biggest clones make up approximately 7.2%. The starting material was peripheral blood, obtained on day 0 of AZD1222 vaccination. These receptors were taken from an adult in good health.

V usage is TRBV9 and J usage is TRBJ2-1; D call uncertain. V lost 0 bases to trimming and J lost 5 bases, with 6 bases between them. From germline, CDR1 is SGDLS and CDR2 YYNGEE. The CDR3 spans 13 residues. The CDR3 loop is CASSVGSDNEQFF. The CDR3 DNA follows: TGTGCCAGCAGCGTAGGAAGTGACAATGAGCAGTTCTTC.

The chain links TRBV7-9 to TRBJ1-6, with D perhaps TRBD1 (5 bases). Germline V gene data show CDR1 as SEHNR and CDR2 as FQNEAQ (reference sequence). The CDR3 is 14 residues long. Trimming shortened V by 2 bases and J by 10 bases, and 12 bases separated the two germline ends. Here the CDR3 reads CASSLQGEGSPLHF. The CDR3 bases are TGTGCCAGCAGCTTACAGGGAGAGGGATCACCCCTCCACTTT.

The J gene is TRBJ1-2, the V gene TRBV27, with 7 bases identical to TRBD1. This CDR3 has 15 amino acids. The V and J ends lost 2 bases and 5 bases, in that order; junction bases with no gene match: 8. Germline V gives CDR1 MNHEY, CDR2 SMNVEV (reference sequence). The CDR3, as DNA: TGTGCCAGCAGTTTAACTCCAGGGGGGGGGTATGGCTACACCTTC. Amino acids: CASSLTPGGGYGYTF.

The chain employs TRBV6-5 and TRBJ2-3; 7 bases fit TRBD2. The CDR3 spans 13 residues. The germline CDR1 and CDR2 sequences are MNHEY and SVGAGI. The V segment lost 7 bases and the J segment 4 bases; nucleotides outside the gene matches: 5. As DNA, the CDR3 is TGTGCCAGCACCAAGGGAGGGGCAGATACGCAGTATTTT. Protein: CASTKGGADTQYF.

The chain joins TRBV5-1 to TRBJ2-1; unclear D gene. Trimming shortened V by 3 bases and J by 8 bases, and 9 bases separated the two germline ends. The CDR3 length is 12 residues. From germline, CDR1 is SGHRS and CDR2 YFSETQ. The CDR3 sequence is CASSSSMDEQFF. DNA for the CDR3: TGCGCCAGCAGCTCGTCGATGGATGAGCAGTTCTTC. The whole variable domain, filled in from reference TRBV5-1 and TRBJ2-1, reads KAGVTQTPRYLIKTRGQQVTLSCSPISGHRSVSWYQQTPGQGLQFLFEYFSETQRNKGNFPGRFSGRQFSNSRSEMNVSTLELGDSALYLCASSSSMDEQFFGPGTRLTVL.

The chain joins TRBV5-6 to TRBJ1-1, with D maybe TRBD1 (6 bases). V was cut by 7 bases and J by 0 bases, with 13 bases left in between. The germline V gene encodes CDR1 SGHDT and CDR2 YYEEEE. This CDR3 comprises 14 residues. Here the CDR3 reads CASGRAGVNTEAFF. Here the CDR3 DNA reads TGTGCCAGCGGACGAGCAGGGGTGAACACTGAAGCTTTCTTT. The entire variable domain, with the rest obtained from reference TRBV5-6 and TRBJ1-1, is as follows: DAGVTQSPTHLIKTRGQQVTLRCSPKSGHDTVSWYQQALGQGPQFIFQYYEEEERQRGNFPDRFSGHQFPNYSSELNVNALLLGDSALYLCASGRAGVNTEAFFGQGTRLTVV.

V and J are TRBV27 and TRBJ2-3; 10 nucleotides line up with TRBD1. V shed 3 bases, J shed 1 base, and the junction held 13 bases outside the gene matches. The CDR3 contains 19 residues. CDR1 and CDR2 from the germline V gene are MNHEY and SMNVEV (reference sequence). CDR3 amino acids: CASSFQPGQGFGGTDTQYF. The CDR3 bases are TGTGCCAGCAGTTTCCAACCGGGACAGGGGTTTGGGGGCACAGATACGCAGTATTTT.

The rearrangement links TRBV7-8 to TRBJ1-2, with TRBD1 matching 11 bases. CDR1 SGHVS and CDR2 FQNEAQ come from the germline V gene. V lost 5 bases and J lost 4; bases outside the gene matches: 3. This CDR3 contains 14 residues. The CDR3 DNA sequence: TGTGCCAGCAGCCAAGGGACAGGGGGCTATGGCTACACCTTC. Translated: CASSQGTGGYGYTF.

The J gene is TRBJ2-5, the V gene TRBV27; D tentatively fits TRBD1 or TRBD2 (6 bases each). CDR3 length: 14 amino acids. The germline V gene has CDR1 MNHEY and CDR2 SMNVEV (reference sequence). V lost 0 bases and J 5 bases, leaving 10 bases between the germline ends. The CDR3 is CASSLSSGAETQYF. CDR3 DNA: TGTGCCAGCAGTTTATCGTCGGGGGCTGAGACCCAGTACTTC.

Comment on this clone: Germline and junction disagree at one end, which may indicate a read error. This rearrangement joins TRBV7-7 to TRBJ2-7; tentatively, D is TRBD1 or TRBD2 (7 bases each). Germline CDR1 and CDR2: SSHAT and FNYEAQ (reference sequence). This CDR3 contains 15 residues. For the CDR3, the DNA is TGTGCTAGCAGCCCCGAGTCAGGGGGGGTAGGCGAGCAGTACTTC. Translation: CASSPESGGVGEQYF. Full variable domain (outside the CDR3, taken from reference TRBV7-7 and TRBJ2-7): GAGVSQSPRYKVTKRGQDVTLRCDPISSHATLYWYQQALGQGPEFLTYFNYEAQPDKSGLPSDRFSAERPEGSISTLTIQRTEQRDSAMYRCASSPESGGVGEQYFGPGTRLTVT.

The CDR3 loop reads CASSLAGDQGVYGYTF. For the CDR3, the DNA is TGTGCCAGCAGCTTAGCTGGGGATCAGGGAGTCTATGGCTACACCTTC. The J gene is TRBJ1-2, the V gene TRBV7-2; D may be TRBD1 (5 bases). The CDR3 contains 16 residues. Trimming cost V 0 bases and J 4 bases, with 15 bases left between them. Germline assignment: CDR1 SGHTA and CDR2 FQGNSA.

This clone was counted only a few times. The V call is TRBV11-3, the J call TRBJ2-7; 7 bases agree with TRBD1. V lost 6 bases to trimming and J lost 2 bases; unmatched junction nucleotides: 13. Per germline, CDR1 SGHNT and CDR2 YENEEA. The CDR3 length is 16 residues. The CDR3 DNA sequence: TGTGCCAGCAGTGAAAGGACAGGAGAGAATCCCTACGAGCAGTACTTC. It is translated as CASSERTGENPYEQYF.

Only one count was recorded for this clone. The V call is TRBV5-1, the J call TRBJ1-1, with unresolved D. The V gene's germline CDR1 is SGHRS and CDR2 YFSETQ. This CDR3 is 14 amino acids long. The germline V and J ends were trimmed by 2 bases and 6 bases, with 14 bases remaining between them. CDR3 loop: CASSLGSVNAEAFF. DNA for the CDR3: TGCGCCAGCAGCTTAGGCAGTGTTAACGCTGAAGCTTTCTTT. The full variable domain, its missing parts supplied by reference TRBV5-1 and TRBJ1-1, is KAGVTQTPRYLIKTRGQQVTLSCSPISGHRSVSWYQQTPGQGLQFLFEYFSETQRNKGNFPGRFSGRQFSNSRSEMNVSTLELGDSALYLCASSLGSVNAEAFFGQGTRLTVV.

The chain is built from TRBV5-1 and TRBJ2-3; a possible D gene is TRBD1 (6 bases). Trimming pared 5 bases from V and 1 base from J, leaving 8 bases between. This CDR3 has 13 residues. Germline CDR1 reads SGHRS; CDR2 reads YFSETQ. The DNA of the CDR3 is TGCGCCAGCAGGCCAGGGGGCACAGATACGCAGTATTTT. Its translation: CASRPGGTDTQYF.

The chain uses TRBV19 and TRBJ2-7; no reliable D call. The V gene's germline CDR1 is LNHDA and CDR2 SQIVND (reference sequence). The CDR3 sequence is 10 residues long. With 4 bases removed from V and 5 bases from J, the gap between germline ends came to 3 bases. The CDR3 here is CASSTHEQYV. The CDR3 nucleotides read TGTGCCAGTAGTACGCACGAGCAGTACGTC.

The genes are TRBV2 and TRBJ2-3; TRBD2 might be the D (5 bases). In germline, CDR1 is SNHLY, CDR2 FYNNEI. V lost 5 bases, J lost 3 bases, and 9 bases lay in between. CDR3 length equals 13 residues. The CDR3, as DNA: TGTGCCAGCAGTAATGGAGGTACAGATACGCAGTATTTT. Amino acids: CASSNGGTDTQYF.

This chain links TRBV6-6 with TRBJ1-6; D is unclear. This CDR3 is 16 amino acids long. With 2 bases removed from V and 5 bases from J, the gap between germline ends came to 13 bases. Germline assignment: CDR1 MNHNY and CDR2 SVGAGI (reference sequence). CDR3 DNA: TGTGCCAGCAGTTACCAGATCGGACTGAATAATTCACCCCTCCACTTT. It encodes CASSYQIGLNNSPLHF.

Note on this clone: Compared with germline, one end of the junction differs, possibly owing to a read error. The chain is built from TRBV7-8 and TRBJ2-1; D uncertain. The CDR3 extends over 17 amino acids. Germline CDR1 reads SGHVS; CDR2 reads FQNEAQ. CDR3 nucleotide sequence: TGTGCCAGCAGTCCCGCCGGTGTGAGCCCAAGGGCGATTGAGGAGTTCTTC. Translation gives CASSPAGVSPRAIEEFF. The variable domain in full, completed from reference TRBV7-8 and TRBJ2-1, reads GAGVSQSPRYKVAKRGQDVALRCDPISGHVSLFWYQQALGQGPEFLTYFQNEAQLDKSGLPSDRFFAERPEGSVSTLKIQRTQQEDSAVYLCASSPAGVSPRAIEEFFGPGTRLTVL.

The V call is TRBV2, the J call TRBJ2-7, with 7 bases aligning to TRBD1. Germline values: CDR1 SNHLY, CDR2 FYNNEI. The CDR3 runs 16 residues. The junction had 20 bases not matched to a gene; V was cut back by 10 bases and J by 5 bases. CDR3 sequence: CATLSGSGTDVNEQYV. DNA of the CDR3: TGTGCCACCCTAAGCGGATCCGGGACAGACGTCAACGAGCAGTACGTC.

This clone was seen a handful of times. The CDR3 bases are TGCGCCAGCAGCTTGAGAACAGGGGATCAGCCCCAGCATTTT. Protein sequence: CASSLRTGDQPQHF. The chain has TRBV5-1 and TRBJ1-5; 7 bases agree with TRBD1. Trimming at V came to 1 base and at J to 5 bases, leaving 3 bases not matched to a gene. This CDR3 is built from 14 residues. Germline-derived CDR1 and CDR2 are SGHRS and YFSETQ.

The rearrangement uses TRBV7-6 and TRBJ1-3; D ambiguous. This CDR3 has 16 amino acids. Trimming left V 0 bases short and J 0 bases short, with 9 bases between. Germline values: CDR1 SGHVS, CDR2 FNYEAQ. CDR3 nucleotide sequence: TGTGCCAGCAGCTTAGCGGGCACCAGCTCTGGAAACACCATATATTTT. Amino acids: CASSLAGTSSGNTIYF.

The J gene is TRBJ1-3, the V gene TRBV28; 9 bases are shared with TRBD1. Germline V gene lookup returns CDR1 MDHEN and CDR2 SYDVKM. The CDR3 is made up of 16 amino acids. The V gene end was trimmed by 5 bases and the J gene end by 1 base; junction bases not matched to a gene: 6. The CDR3 nucleotides are TGTGCCAGCAGTCCTGTCGGGACAGGGTCTGGAAACACCATATATTTT. Protein product: CASSPVGTGSGNTIYF. The whole variable domain, filled in from reference TRBV28 and TRBJ1-3, reads DVKVTQSSRYLVKRTGEKVFLECVQDMDHENMFWYRQDPGLGLRLIYFSYDVKMKEKGDIPEGYSVSREKKERFSLILESASTNQTSMYLCASSPVGTGSGNTIYFGEGSWLTVV.

The chain has TRBV12-1 and TRBJ2-7; the table's D gene call, TRBD2, was not cross checked with the DNA. TRBV12-1 is listed as a pseudogene. This CDR3 comprises 16 residues. CDR3 bases: TGTGCCAGCAGCCCTCGATCGGGGGGCCCCCTTCCCGAGCAGTACTTC. It specifies CASSPRSGGPLPEQYF.

This sequence joins TRBV18 and TRBJ2-1, with 8 positions matching TRBD2. J was trimmed by 5 bases and V by 6 bases; bases with no gene match: 9. CDR1 is KGHSH and CDR2 is LQKENI in the germline V gene. The length of the CDR3 is 15 residues. The CDR3 is CASSHFGGADNEQFF. Written as DNA, the CDR3 is TGTGCCAGCTCTCACTTCGGGGGGGCAGACAATGAGCAGTTCTTC.